One sample yielded the 9 T cell receptor beta chains listed below, sequenced in a study of blood T cell repertoires in COVID-19. The method was immunoSEQ multiplex PCR; TCRdb's version includes in-frame clones alone and lacks a portion of them. The sample lists about 480,000 clones, roughly 90% occurring once. The sample consisted of PBMCs or T cells enriched from blood (not recorded which). Receptors were obtained from a woman in her 40s who had recovered from COVID-19.

V gene TRBV11-3 combines with J gene TRBJ2-1; 7 bases fit TRBD1. J lost 12 bases, V lost 5 bases, and 10 bases had no gene match. From germline, CDR1 is SGHNT and CDR2 YENEEA. There are 13 residues in the CDR3. The CDR3 DNA is TGTGCCAGCAGCGCTACATCACAGGGGTCGCAGTTCTTC. Translation gives CASSATSQGSQFF.

The chain uses TRBV6-5 and TRBJ2-7, with 10 bases fitting TRBD1. Trimming cost V 8 bases and J 5 bases; bases outside gene matches: 9. Germline V CDR1 and CDR2: MNHEY, SVGAGI. The CDR3 is made up of 14 amino acids. The CDR3 nucleotides are TGTGCCAGCGCGAACCGGGACAGGGGCCACGAGCAGTACTTC. Residues: CASANRDRGHEQYF.

The V gene is TRBV4-3, the J gene TRBJ1-1; D is uncertain. The CDR3 sequence is 13 residues long. Germline V gene lookup returns CDR1 LGHNA and CDR2 YSLEER. V was trimmed by 4 bases and J by 10 bases, leaving 16 bases between them. CDR3 loop: CASSLDDGEGAFF. In DNA form, the CDR3 reads TGCGCCAGCAGCCTCGACGACGGAGAGGGAGCTTTCTTT.

The chain employs TRBV27 and TRBJ1-2, with 7 nucleotides matching TRBD1. Losses at the gene ends were 5 bases for V and 4 bases for J; bases not matched to a gene: 7. The CDR3 covers 14 residues. The germline V gene encodes CDR1 MNHEY and CDR2 SMNVEV (reference sequence). CDR3 sequence: CASSIRSGGYGYTF. CDR3 DNA: TGTGCCAGCAGTATTAGATCAGGGGGCTATGGCTACACCTTC.

V usage is TRBV5-8 and J usage is TRBJ2-1, with unresolved D. Germline CDR1 and CDR2: SGHTS and YDEGEE. Trimming left V 4 bases short and J 15 bases short, with 5 bases between. The CDR3 length is 8 residues. The CDR3 is CASSGRFF. CDR3 in DNA: TGTGCCAGCAGCGGCCGGTTCTTC.

This rearrangement joins TRBV13 to TRBJ2-5; 8 bases match TRBD2. The CDR3 contains 13 residues. Trimming at V came to 3 bases and at J to 4 bases, leaving 1 base not matched to a gene. Germline V lookup: CDR1 PRHDT, CDR2 FYEKMQ (reference sequence). The CDR3, as DNA: TGTGCCAGCAGCTTCGGGACTAGAGAGACCCAGTACTTC. Its translation is CASSFGTRETQYF.

The J gene is TRBJ1-1, the V gene TRBV19; D may be TRBD1 (5 bases). Per the germline V gene, CDR1 is LNHDA and CDR2 is SQIVND (reference sequence). Trimming removed 8 bases from V and 2 bases from J, with 12 bases in between. The CDR3 sequence is 13 residues long. The CDR3 sequence: CASVTDFNTEAFF. In nucleotides, the CDR3 is TGTGCCAGTGTGACAGACTTCAACACTGAAGCTTTCTTT.

V usage is TRBV5-1 and J usage is TRBJ2-1; 11 positions match TRBD2. This CDR3 has 14 amino acids. CDR1 SGHRS and CDR2 YFSETQ come from the germline V gene. J lost 7 bases, V lost 4 bases, and 4 bases had no gene match. The CDR3 spells CASSMGLAANEQFF. The CDR3 DNA is TGCGCCAGCAGCATGGGACTAGCGGCGAATGAGCAGTTCTTC.

The chain employs TRBV4-3 and TRBJ1-1; D is uncertain. CDR3 length: 14 amino acids. V lost 0 bases and J lost 4, with 9 bases in between. From germline, CDR1 is LGHNA and CDR2 YSLEER. The CDR3 nucleotides read TGCGCCAGCAGCCAAGATGCGGCACGCACTGAAGCTTTCTTT. Translated: CASSQDAARTEAFF.